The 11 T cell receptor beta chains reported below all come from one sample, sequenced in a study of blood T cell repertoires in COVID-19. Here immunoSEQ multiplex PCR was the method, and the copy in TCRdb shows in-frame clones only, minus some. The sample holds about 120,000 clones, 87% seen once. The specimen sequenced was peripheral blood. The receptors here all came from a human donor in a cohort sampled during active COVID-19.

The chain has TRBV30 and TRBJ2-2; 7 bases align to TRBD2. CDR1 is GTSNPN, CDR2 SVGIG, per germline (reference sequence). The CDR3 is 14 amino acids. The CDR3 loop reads CALPGAGVTGELFF. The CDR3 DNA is TGTGCTCTTCCTGGGGCGGGGGTGACCGGGGAGCTGTTTTTT. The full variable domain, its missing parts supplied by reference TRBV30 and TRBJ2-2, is SQTIHQWPATLVQPVGSPLSLECTVEGTSNPNLYWYRQAAGRGLQLLFYSVGIGQISSEVPQNLSASRPQDRQFILSSKKLLLSDSGFYLCALPGAGVTGELFFGEGSRLTVL.

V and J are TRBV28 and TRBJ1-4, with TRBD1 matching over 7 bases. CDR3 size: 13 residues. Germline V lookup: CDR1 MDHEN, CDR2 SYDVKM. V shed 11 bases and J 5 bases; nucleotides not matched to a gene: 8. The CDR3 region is CASRGRWNEKLFF. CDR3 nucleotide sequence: TGTGCCTCCAGGGGGAGGTGGAATGAAAAACTGTTTTTT.

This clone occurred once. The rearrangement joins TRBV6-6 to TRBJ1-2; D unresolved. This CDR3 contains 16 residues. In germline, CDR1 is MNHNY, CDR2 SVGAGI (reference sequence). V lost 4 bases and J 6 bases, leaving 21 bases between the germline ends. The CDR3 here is CASSSNEDHSVHGYTF. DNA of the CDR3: TGTGCCAGCAGTTCAAATGAGGATCACTCCGTCCATGGCTACACCTTC.

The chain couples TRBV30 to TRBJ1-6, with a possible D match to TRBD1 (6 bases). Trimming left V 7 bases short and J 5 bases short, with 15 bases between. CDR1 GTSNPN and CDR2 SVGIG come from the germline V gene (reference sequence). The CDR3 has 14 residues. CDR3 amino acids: CALGGDRNNSPLHF. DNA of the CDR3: TGTGCCTTAGGGGGGGATAGAAATAATTCACCCCTCCACTTT.

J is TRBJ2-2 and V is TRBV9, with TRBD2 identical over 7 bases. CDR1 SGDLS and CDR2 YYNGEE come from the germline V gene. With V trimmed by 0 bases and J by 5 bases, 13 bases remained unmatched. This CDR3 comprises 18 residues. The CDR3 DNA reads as TGTGCCAGCAGCGTAGAGAGCGGGACCCGATCGAGGACCGGGGAGCTGTTTTTT. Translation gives CASSVESGTRSRTGELFF.

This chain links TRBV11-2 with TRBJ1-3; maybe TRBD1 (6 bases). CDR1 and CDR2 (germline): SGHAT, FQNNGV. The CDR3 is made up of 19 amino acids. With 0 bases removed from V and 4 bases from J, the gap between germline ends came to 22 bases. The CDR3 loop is CASSLEGPSWAGVGNTIYF. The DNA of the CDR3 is TGTGCCAGCAGCTTAGAAGGGCCCTCATGGGCAGGGGTCGGAAACACCATATATTTT.

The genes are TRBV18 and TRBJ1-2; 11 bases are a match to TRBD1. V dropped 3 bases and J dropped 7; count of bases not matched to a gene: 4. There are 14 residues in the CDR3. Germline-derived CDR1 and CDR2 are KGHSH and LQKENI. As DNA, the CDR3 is TGTGCCAGCTCACCCCGGGACAGGGGGTTTGGCTACACCTTC. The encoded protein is CASSPRDRGFGYTF. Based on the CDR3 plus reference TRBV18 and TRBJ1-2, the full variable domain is NAGVMQNPRHLVRRRGQEARLRCSPMKGHSHVYWYRQLPEEGLKFMVYLQKENIIDESGMPKERFSAEFPKEGPSILRIQQVVRGDSAAYFCASSPRDRGFGYTFGSGTRLTVV.

The CDR3 bases are TGCGCCAGCAGCCCGGGACAGAGTTACGAGCAGTACTTC. Its protein is CASSPGQSYEQYF. This chain connects TRBV5-1 to TRBJ2-7; 7 bases line up with TRBD1. CDR1 SGHRS and CDR2 YFSETQ come from the germline V gene. After removal of 4 bases from V and 4 bases from J, the junction contained 5 bases not matched to a gene. The CDR3 is 13 amino acids.

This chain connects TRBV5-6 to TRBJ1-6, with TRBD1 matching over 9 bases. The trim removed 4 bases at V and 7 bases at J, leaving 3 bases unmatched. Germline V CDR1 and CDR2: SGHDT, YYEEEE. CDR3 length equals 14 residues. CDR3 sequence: CASSQGTGNSPLHF. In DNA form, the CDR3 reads TGTGCCAGCAGCCAGGGGACAGGGAATTCACCCCTCCACTTT.

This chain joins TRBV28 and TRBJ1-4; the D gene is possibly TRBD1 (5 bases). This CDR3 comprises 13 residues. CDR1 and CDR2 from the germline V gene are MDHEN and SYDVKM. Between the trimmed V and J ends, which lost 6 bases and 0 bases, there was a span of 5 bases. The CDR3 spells CASRGATNEKLFF. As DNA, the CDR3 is TGTGCCAGCAGAGGGGCAACTAATGAAAAACTGTTTTTT.

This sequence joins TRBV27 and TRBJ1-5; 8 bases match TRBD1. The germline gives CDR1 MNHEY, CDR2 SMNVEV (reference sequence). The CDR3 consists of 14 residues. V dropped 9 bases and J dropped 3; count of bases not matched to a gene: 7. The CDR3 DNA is TGTGCCAGTGCAAGACAGGGGAACAATCAGCCCCAGCATTTT. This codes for CASARQGNNQPQHF.